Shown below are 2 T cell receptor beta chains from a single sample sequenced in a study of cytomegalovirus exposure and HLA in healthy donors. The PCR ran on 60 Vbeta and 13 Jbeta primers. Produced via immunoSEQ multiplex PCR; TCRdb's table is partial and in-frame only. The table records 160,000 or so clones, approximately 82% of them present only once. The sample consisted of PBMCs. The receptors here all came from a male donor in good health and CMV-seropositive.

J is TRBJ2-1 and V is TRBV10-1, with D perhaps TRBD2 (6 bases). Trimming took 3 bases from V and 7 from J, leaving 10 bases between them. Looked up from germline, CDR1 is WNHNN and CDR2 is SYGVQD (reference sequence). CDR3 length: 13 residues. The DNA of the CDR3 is TGCGCCAGCAGTGAAGCGGGTATAAATGAGCAGTTCTTC. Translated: CASSEAGINEQFF.

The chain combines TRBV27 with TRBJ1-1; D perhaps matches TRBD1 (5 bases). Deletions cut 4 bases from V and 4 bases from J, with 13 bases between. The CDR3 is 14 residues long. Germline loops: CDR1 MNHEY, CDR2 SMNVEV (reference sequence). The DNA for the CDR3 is TGTGCCAGCAGTTGGGGGGGTTTCGGCACTGAAGCTTTCTTT. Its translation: CASSWGGFGTEAFF.